This TCR beta chain was sequenced for a study of blood T cell repertoires in COVID-19. Study summary: Whether acute or convalescent, the COVID-19 samples came from the United States, Italy and Spain. Sample material is recorded as cDNA or gDNA derived from T cells, B-cell-depleted T cells, or PBMCs.

In the study's own analysis: Using reference gene primer amplification, nucleated cell counts were estimated. The assay was immunoSEQ multiplex PCR, and TCRdb's table has in-frame clones only and misses some. The DNA was the basis for D and trimming; V, J and clone size are from that table. Here the sample spans about 89,000 clones, over 70% being singletons. Trimming took off 1 base at V and 4 bases at J, with 5 bases between the two ends. The CDR3 totals 12 residues. Germline CDR1 SGHAT, CDR2 FQNNGV. The chain links TRBV11-2 to TRBJ2-7; D is perhaps TRBD1 (5 bases). This receptor was taken from a woman aged 80 or over with acute or convalescent COVID-19. The sequencing input was peripheral blood. The chain's CDR3 is CASSLAGYEQYV. The CDR3 region has the DNA TGTGCCAGCAGCTTAGCAGGGTACGAGCAGTACGTC.